These 29 T cell receptor beta chains came from one sample sequenced in a study of T cells in localized non-small cell lung cancer. TCRdb's copy holds only in-frame clones and misses some; the assay was immunoSEQ multiplex PCR. This table holds 3,000 to 4,000 clones, 45% to 50% found once. The sequenced sample was lymph node tissue, obtained before any cancer treatment. The source of these receptors is a woman aged 18 to 55 with stage I lung adenocarcinoma.

V usage is TRBV14 and J usage is TRBJ2-7; no clear D gene. Trimming removed 0 bases from V and 2 bases from J, with 8 bases in between. The CDR3 sequence is 14 residues long. Germline assignment: CDR1 SGHDN and CDR2 FVKESK. CDR3 in amino acids: CASSQDSLAYEQYF. The CDR3 DNA reads as TGTGCCAGCAGCCAAGATTCCCTCGCCTACGAGCAGTACTTC.

The rearrangement uses TRBV11-3 and TRBJ2-7; no reliable D call. V dropped 0 bases and J dropped 3 bases, with 9 bases sitting between them. Germline assignment: CDR1 SGHNT and CDR2 YENEEA. This CDR3 is 14 amino acids long. In DNA, the CDR3 is TGTGCCAGCAGCTTAGAGGTCGGTGGCTACGAGCAGTACTTC. Amino acid sequence: CASSLEVGGYEQYF.

The chain uses TRBV28 and TRBJ2-6, with TRBD1 matching 8 bases. The CDR3 contains 21 residues. CDR1 is MDHEN and CDR2 is SYDVKM in the germline V gene. J lost 0 bases, V lost 3 bases, and 16 bases had no gene match. This CDR3 is CASSLGLGTGGFFSGANVLTF. The CDR3 DNA follows: TGTGCCAGCAGTTTGGGTTTGGGGACAGGTGGATTTTTCTCTGGGGCCAACGTCCTGACTTTC.

The chain couples TRBV18 to TRBJ2-7; 7 bases match TRBD1. Losses at the gene ends were 4 bases for V and 3 bases for J; bases not matched to a gene: 3. There are 13 residues in the CDR3. Germline CDR1 is KGHSH and CDR2 is LQKENI. This CDR3 is CASSLGQNYEQYF. The CDR3 nucleotides are TGTGCCAGCTCACTGGGACAGAACTACGAGCAGTACTTC.

The J gene is TRBJ2-1, the V gene TRBV6-4, with 15 bases identical to TRBD2. Germline V CDR1 and CDR2: MRHNA, SNTAGT. The CDR3 totals 18 residues. With 6 bases clipped from V and 5 bases from J, the junction kept 11 bases outside the gene matches. The CDR3 loop reads CASSLRSGLAGGHNEQFF. The DNA of the CDR3 is TGTGCCAGCAGCCTACGATCGGGACTAGCGGGAGGCCACAATGAGCAGTTCTTC.

In regard to this clone: The limits of the CDR3 on the DNA are not certain, so only TCRdb's listed CDR3 is given. The chain couples TRBV30 to TRBJ1-1. The CDR3 spans 14 amino acids, including both terminal residues. Germline CDR1 is GTSNPN and CDR2 is SVGIG (reference sequence). The chain's CDR3 is CAWSFGAGPTEAFF.

The chain is built from TRBV18 and TRBJ1-4, with D possibly being TRBD1 (5 bases). The CDR3 totals 14 residues. The germline V and J ends were trimmed by 1 base and 5 bases, with 8 bases remaining between them. CDR1 and CDR2 (germline): KGHSH, LQKENI. In DNA form, the CDR3 reads TGTGCCAGCTCACCACAGGGGAGGAATGAAAAACTGTTTTTT. Its protein product is CASSPQGRNEKLFF.

This chain links TRBV28 with TRBJ2-2, with 7 bases lining up with TRBD1. CDR3 size: 16 residues. V lost 6 bases and J lost 2; bases outside the gene matches: 9. Germline values: CDR1 MDHEN, CDR2 SYDVKM. The CDR3 sequence is CASSLRAGGNTGELFF. DNA of the CDR3: TGTGCCAGCAGCCTTAGGGCAGGGGGTAACACCGGGGAGCTGTTTTTT.

The chain couples TRBV28 to TRBJ1-2; D not resolved. Germline V gene lookup returns CDR1 MDHEN and CDR2 SYDVKM. This CDR3 spans 14 amino acids. Trimming stripped 6 bases from V and 8 bases from J, with 19 bases between. In DNA, the CDR3 is TGTGCCAGCAGCCCACCGACAATTTCCAAGGGCTACACCTTC. Translation: CASSPPTISKGYTF.

This clone was detected only a few times. The V call is TRBV7-5, the J call TRBJ2-1; the D segment call TRBD2 is taken from the table without a DNA check. TRBV7-5 counts as a pseudogene. The CDR3 runs 14 residues. DNA of the CDR3: TGTGCCAGCAGCTTCCTAGCGGGAGGGATCGAGCAGTTCTTC. Amino acids: CASSFLAGGIEQFF.

The V and J genes are TRBV6-8 and TRBJ1-3, with a possible D match to TRBD1 (6 bases). CDR3 length: 12 amino acids. Germline V gene sequence: CDR1 MNHGY, CDR2 SAAAGT. V gave up 7 bases and J gave up 2 bases, with 6 bases separating them. The CDR3 protein is CASNRAGNTIYF. The CDR3 region has the DNA TGTGCCAGCAACAGGGCTGGAAACACCATATATTTT.

The rearrangement uses TRBV27 and TRBJ1-1; no definite D call. The V gene's germline CDR1 is MNHEY and CDR2 SMNVEV (reference sequence). The CDR3 consists of 13 residues. V dropped 8 bases and J dropped 3 bases, with 13 bases sitting between them. The CDR3 loop reads CASSETRDTEAFF. The DNA for the CDR3 is TGTGCCAGCTCCGAGACAAGGGACACTGAAGCTTTCTTT.

The chain recombines TRBV18 with TRBJ2-1; D gene ambiguous. Germline-derived CDR1 and CDR2 are KGHSH and LQKENI. The CDR3 contains 15 residues. With 0 bases removed from V and 1 base from J, the gap between germline ends came to 7 bases. CDR3 bases: TGTGCCAGCTCACCACCGGAAAGGTCCTACAATGAGCAGTTCTTC. This translates into CASSPPERSYNEQFF.

The chain has TRBV19 and TRBJ2-1, with 10 nucleotides matching TRBD2. This CDR3 has 14 amino acids. After removal of 8 bases from V and 6 bases from J, the junction contained 7 bases not matched to a gene. Germline CDR1 and CDR2: LNHDA and SQIVND (reference sequence). CDR3 loop: CASAGLASLNEQFF. As DNA, the CDR3 is TGTGCCAGTGCGGGACTAGCGAGCCTCAATGAGCAGTTCTTC.

The chain links TRBV30 to TRBJ2-3, with TRBD1 identical over 8 bases. The CDR3 sequence is 13 residues long. Germline lookup yields CDR1 GTSNPN and CDR2 SVGIG (reference sequence). This chain's CDR3 is CATNVGDRDTQYF. Here the CDR3 DNA reads TGTGCGACCAATGTGGGGGACAGGGATACGCAGTATTTT.

The chain is built from TRBV19 and TRBJ1-3, with a tentative D call TRBD1 (5 bases). This CDR3 spans 14 amino acids. The germline gives CDR1 LNHDA, CDR2 SQIVND (reference sequence). With 7 bases removed from V and 2 bases from J, the gap between germline ends came to 12 bases. The CDR3 protein is CASKARDPGNTIYF. The CDR3 DNA follows: TGTGCCAGTAAGGCCAGGGACCCTGGAAACACCATATATTTT.

The chain is built from TRBV30 and TRBJ1-4; 10 positions agree with TRBD1. CDR3 length equals 14 residues. V was clipped by 2 bases and J by 6 bases; unmatched bases: 3. Germline V gene lookup returns CDR1 GTSNPN and CDR2 SVGIG (reference sequence). In DNA, the CDR3 is TGTGCCTGGAGTATGACAGGGGGCGATGAAAAACTGTTTTTT. Protein sequence: CAWSMTGGDEKLFF. Based on the CDR3 plus reference TRBV30 and TRBJ1-4, the full variable domain is SQTIHQWPATLVQPVGSPLSLECTVEGTSNPNLYWYRQAAGRGLQLLFYSVGIGQISSEVPQNLSASRPQDRQFILSSKKLLLSDSGFYLCAWSMTGGDEKLFFGSGTQLSVL.

This chain joins TRBV6-8 and TRBJ1-2; D gene unclear. The V gene's germline CDR1 is MNHGY and CDR2 SAAAGT. Trimming took 11 bases from V and 3 from J, leaving 16 bases between them. The CDR3 contains 13 residues. CDR3 nucleotides: TGTGCCTCCGGGCGGGATTTGCACTATGGCTACACCTTC. Translated, it gives CASGRDLHYGYTF.

To note about this clone: The sequence runs out 1 residue before the end of the CDR3; the remainder is reconstructed from the germline J gene. The chain links TRBV10-3 to TRBJ2-7; 7 nucleotides align to TRBD1. CDR1 ENHRY and CDR2 SYGVKD come from the germline V gene. CDR3 length equals 17 residues. The J segment lost 0 bases and the V segment lost 0 bases, leaving 8 bases of the junction unmatched. The CDR3 region is CAISESKGDSNSYEQYF. The CDR3 DNA, read in part, is TGTGCCATCAGTGAGTCTAAGGGGGACAGTAACTCCTACGAGCAGTAC.

This clone was detected only a few times. The rearrangement links TRBV9 to TRBJ2-5; 10 bases map to TRBD2. The ends lost 5 bases at V and 3 bases at J; junction bases unmatched: 4. The V gene's germline CDR1 is SGDLS and CDR2 YYNGEE. The CDR3 spans 14 residues. The CDR3 DNA follows: TGTGCCAGCAGGTTCGGACTAGCGGAAGAGACCCAGTACTTC. Its protein is CASRFGLAEETQYF.

This chain connects TRBV14 to TRBJ1-4; D is unresolved. Trimming removed 1 base from V and 5 bases from J, with 14 bases in between. This CDR3 has 16 amino acids. CDR1 and CDR2 from the germline V gene are SGHDN and FVKESK. CDR3 amino acids: CASSQGSGVLNEKLFF. CDR3 bases: TGTGCCAGCAGCCAAGGTTCCGGGGTTTTAAATGAAAAACTGTTTTTT.

The chain uses TRBV15 and TRBJ2-3; 8 bases line up with TRBD2. V lost 0 bases and J lost 0; bases outside the gene matches: 2. The CDR3 has 16 amino acids. Germline lookup yields CDR1 LNHNV and CDR2 YYDKDF (reference sequence). The DNA of the CDR3 is TGTGCCACCAGCAGAGACATAGCGGGGAGCACAGATACGCAGTATTTT. This codes for CATSRDIAGSTDTQYF. Variable domain in full (rest from reference TRBV15 and TRBJ2-3): DAMVIQNPRYQVTQFGKPVTLSCSQTLNHNVMYWYQQKSSQAPKLLFHYYDKDFNNEADTPDNFQSRRPNTSFCFLDIRSPGLGDTAMYLCATSRDIAGSTDTQYFGPGTRLTVL.

This clone was seen a few times. The chain uses TRBV11-3 and TRBJ2-2; D remains ambiguous. This CDR3 is 15 amino acids long. Germline lookup yields CDR1 SGHNT and CDR2 YENEEA. V dropped 6 bases and J dropped 4 bases, with 15 bases sitting between them. This chain's CDR3 is CASSVDVWGTGELFF. The DNA for the CDR3 is TGTGCCAGCAGTGTAGACGTGTGGGGCACCGGGGAGCTGTTTTTT.

This clone has just a few counts. The V and J genes are TRBV2 and TRBJ2-5; weak D call: TRBD2 (5 bases). This CDR3 region has 13 residues. V lost 0 bases to trimming and J lost 5 bases, with 7 bases between them. Germline loops: CDR1 SNHLY, CDR2 FYNNEI. The CDR3 is CASSEARAETQYF. The CDR3 region has the DNA TGTGCCAGCAGTGAAGCGCGGGCGGAGACCCAGTACTTC.

This clone was counted only a few times. V is TRBV6-8 and J is TRBJ2-1; TRBD1 is a possible D gene (6 bases). Germline loops: CDR1 MNHGY, CDR2 SAAAGT. Trimming removed 5 bases at V and 0 bases at J, with 14 bases between. The CDR3 length is 16 residues. Written as DNA, the CDR3 is TGTGCCAGCAGTCGCCCCTCAGGGGTCTCCTACAATGAGCAGTTCTTC. As protein: CASSRPSGVSYNEQFF.

V usage is TRBV9 and J usage is TRBJ2-7; tentatively, D is TRBD2 (6 bases). Trimming shortened V by 0 bases and J by 1 base, and 8 bases separated the two germline ends. The length of the CDR3 is 14 residues. Looked up from germline, CDR1 is SGDLS and CDR2 is YYNGEE. CDR3: CASSVGTNSYEQYF. CDR3 sequence (DNA): TGTGCCAGCAGCGTAGGGACTAATTCCTACGAGCAGTACTTC.

This clone has only a few counts. This chain connects TRBV4-1 to TRBJ2-7; TRBD2 agrees at 8 bases. Trimming took 4 bases from V and 2 from J; bases not matched to a gene: 10. The CDR3 is 16 residues long. Germline loops: CDR1 MGHRA, CDR2 YSYEKL. The CDR3 sequence is CASSLLGLALTYEQYF. Here the CDR3 DNA reads TGCGCCAGCAGCCTCCTTGGACTAGCCTTAACCTACGAGCAGTACTTC.

The chain has TRBV9 and TRBJ2-1, with 7 positions matching TRBD1. This CDR3 is built from 17 residues. CDR1 is SGDLS, CDR2 YYNGEE, per germline. The V and J ends lost 3 bases and 6 bases, in that order; junction bases with no gene match: 15. CDR3 in DNA: TGTGCCAGCAGCGCATGGGTCGGACAGGCCCTGGGCAATGAGCAGTTCTTC. It translates to CASSAWVGQALGNEQFF.

The chain is built from TRBV19 and TRBJ1-4; D perhaps matches TRBD1 (5 bases). Germline-derived CDR1 and CDR2 are LNHDA and SQIVND (reference sequence). The CDR3 contains 14 residues. The germline V and J ends were trimmed by 9 bases and 7 bases, with 18 bases remaining between them. The chain's CDR3 is CASNGRRGIEKLFF. CDR3 bases: TGTGCCAGCAATGGCCGGCGGGGGATTGAAAAACTGTTTTTT.